The 16 T cell receptor beta chains reported below all come from one sample, sequenced in a study of cytomegalovirus exposure and HLA in healthy donors. The PCR was carried out with 60 Vbeta primers and 13 Jbeta primers. Assay used: immunoSEQ multiplex PCR; TCRdb lists only in-frame clones, some missing. The table shows approximately 100,000 clones, with roughly four fifths occurring only once. What was sequenced was PBMCs. These receptors all come from a woman aged 45-65 years in good health and CMV-seropositive.

The rearrangement uses TRBV2 and TRBJ2-7; D gene ambiguous. V was cut by 2 bases and J by 2 bases, with 10 bases left in between. This CDR3 contains 14 residues. Germline CDR1 is SNHLY and CDR2 is FYNNEI. CDR3 nucleotides: TGTGCCAGCAGTGAAAGTGGCTTTGCCTACGAGCAGTACTTC. Translated: CASSESGFAYEQYF.

CDR3 protein: CASSETGGYGYTF. The CDR3 coding sequence is TGTGCCAGTAGTGAAACAGGGGGTTATGGCTACACCTTC. The chain carries TRBV19 and TRBJ1-2; the match to TRBD1 covers 8 bases. This CDR3 is 13 amino acids long. With V trimmed by 5 bases and J by 5 bases, 4 bases remained unmatched. The germline V gene has CDR1 LNHDA and CDR2 SQIVND (reference sequence).

V and J are TRBV9 and TRBJ2-6, with D possibly TRBD1 on 5 matching bases. The V gene lost 2 bases and the J gene lost 0 bases, with 12 bases spanning the gap. CDR1 SGDLS and CDR2 YYNGEE come from the germline V gene. The CDR3 length is 17 residues. The CDR3 loop reads CASSVGARISGANVLTF. The DNA of the CDR3 is TGTGCCAGCAGCGTTGGGGCGAGGATCTCTGGGGCCAACGTCCTGACTTTC.

V and J are TRBV7-9 and TRBJ2-5; 9 bases match TRBD2. Germline lookup yields CDR1 SEHNR and CDR2 FQNEAQ (reference sequence). The CDR3 spans 15 residues. The V gene end was trimmed by 1 base and the J gene end by 4 bases; junction bases not matched to a gene: 4. Written as DNA, the CDR3 is TGTGCCAGCAGCTTAGACGCTAGCGGGGTAGAGACCCAGTACTTC. Translating it yields CASSLDASGVETQYF. Supplemented by reference TRBV7-9 and TRBJ2-5, the full variable domain reads DTGVSQNPRHKITKRGQNVTFRCDPISEHNRLYWYRQTLGQGPEFLTYFQNEAQLEKSRLLSDRFSAERPKGSFSTLEIQRTEQGDSAMYLCASSLDASGVETQYFGPGTRLLVL.

The rearrangement links TRBV11-2 to TRBJ2-7, with 10 bases fitting TRBD1. CDR3 length: 14 residues. The germline V gene has CDR1 SGHAT and CDR2 FQNNGV. Trimming took 1 base from V and 3 from J; bases not matched to a gene: 0. Here the CDR3 DNA reads TGTGCCAGCAGCTTAGGGACAGGGGGCTACGAGCAGTACTTC. Translation: CASSLGTGGYEQYF.

The chain joins TRBV13 to TRBJ2-7, with D tentatively TRBD2 (6 bases). CDR1 is PRHDT and CDR2 is FYEKMQ in the germline V gene (reference sequence). V was shortened by 1 base and J by 5 bases, with 12 bases between the two germline ends. This CDR3 comprises 14 residues. CDR3 residues: CASSLEAGFNEQYF. CDR3 nucleotide sequence: TGTGCCAGCAGCTTAGAGGCGGGGTTTAACGAGCAGTACTTC.

CDR3: CASSLSRDPGNTIYF. CDR3 nucleotide sequence: TGTGCCAGCAGCTTGAGTCGAGATCCTGGAAACACCATATATTTT. The chain couples TRBV7-8 to TRBJ1-3; no firm D call. Trimming took off 3 bases at V and 2 bases at J, with 11 bases between the two ends. This CDR3 is built from 15 residues. CDR1 is SGHVS and CDR2 is FQNEAQ in the germline V gene. The complete variable domain, with remaining parts taken from reference TRBV7-8 and TRBJ1-3, reads GAGVSQSPRYKVAKRGQDVALRCDPISGHVSLFWYQQALGQGPEFLTYFQNEAQLDKSGLPSDRFFAERPEGSVSTLKIQRTQQEDSAVYLCASSLSRDPGNTIYFGEGSWLTVV.

V and J are TRBV27 and TRBJ1-4, with a tentative D call TRBD1 (5 bases). The length of the CDR3 is 14 residues. Trimming stripped 5 bases from V and 5 bases from J, with 12 bases between. In germline, CDR1 is MNHEY, CDR2 SMNVEV (reference sequence). The CDR3 reads CASSPDSNNEKLFF. The CDR3 nucleotides read TGTGCCAGCAGTCCCGACAGCAACAATGAAAAACTGTTTTTT.

V is TRBV7-9 and J is TRBJ2-3, with D perhaps matching TRBD2 (7 bases). The CDR3 runs to 17 residues. The germline V gene encodes CDR1 SEHNR and CDR2 FQNEAQ (reference sequence). V lost 1 base to trimming and J lost 0 bases, with 14 bases between them. The CDR3 spells CASSLGRRGASTDTQYF. Here the CDR3 DNA reads TGTGCCAGCAGCTTAGGACGACGGGGGGCTAGCACAGATACGCAGTATTTT.

This sequence joins TRBV9 and TRBJ2-7; TRBD1 is a possible D gene (6 bases). V was trimmed by 4 bases and J by 0 bases, leaving 14 bases between them. The CDR3 consists of 15 residues. From germline, CDR1 is SGDLS and CDR2 YYNGEE. In DNA form, the CDR3 reads TGTGCCAGCAGCCAAGGGGACAAAAGCTCCTACGAGCAGTACTTC. The encoded protein is CASSQGDKSSYEQYF.

This rearrangement joins TRBV19 to TRBJ2-1, with D hard to call. The germline gives CDR1 LNHDA, CDR2 SQIVND (reference sequence). Trimming left V 5 bases short and J 10 bases short, with 15 bases between. This CDR3 contains 13 residues. CDR3 protein: CASSLRPEREQFF. CDR3 bases: TGTGCCAGTAGTCTCCGGCCTGAGAGGGAGCAGTTCTTC.

Written as DNA, the CDR3 is TGTGCCAGCTCACCAGATGAGCGGACCCGAGGAACCGGGGAGCTGTTTTTT. Its protein product is CASSPDERTRGTGELFF. The chain uses TRBV18 and TRBJ2-2, with a weak D call TRBD2 (5 bases). V was trimmed by 2 bases and J by 5 bases, leaving 18 bases between them. CDR1 is KGHSH and CDR2 is LQKENI in the germline V gene. The CDR3 runs to 17 residues.

The rearrangement links TRBV7-5 to TRBJ1-5. TRBV7-5 is listed as a pseudogene. The CDR3 loop spans 15 amino acids. The CDR3, as DNA: TGTGCCAGAAGCCTCAGAGGAGATAGCAATCAGCCCCAGCATTTT. It is translated as CARSLRGDSNQPQHF.

This chain links TRBV28 with TRBJ1-5; possible D gene TRBD1, 6 bases. The V gene's germline CDR1 is MDHEN and CDR2 SYDVKM. With 5 bases removed from V and 6 bases from J, the gap between germline ends came to 14 bases. The CDR3 runs to 14 residues. CDR3 in amino acids: CASSTGWAGQPQHF. CDR3 nucleotide sequence: TGTGCCAGCAGTACAGGGTGGGCGGGTCAGCCCCAGCATTTT.

This clone was counted a few times. The rearrangement uses TRBV10-3 and TRBJ1-6; D not certain. The CDR3 has 14 amino acids. CDR1 is ENHRY, CDR2 SYGVKD, per germline. V lost 11 bases and J 8 bases, leaving 19 bases between the germline ends. The CDR3 reads CASQKGSRDSPLHF. The CDR3 coding sequence is TGTGCCTCCCAAAAAGGGAGTAGGGATTCACCCCTCCACTTT.

This clone showed up just a few times. The chain carries TRBV19 and TRBJ2-1; D is unclear. The V end was cut by 2 bases, the J end by 3 bases, with 14 bases between. CDR1 is LNHDA and CDR2 is SQIVND in the germline V gene (reference sequence). The CDR3 runs 16 residues. The CDR3 region has the DNA TGTGCCAGTAGTATAAGTTCGCAGGCCCTCTACAATGAGCAGTTCTTC. Translated: CASSISSQALYNEQFF.